This T cell receptor (beta chain) derives from a study of blood T cell repertoires in COVID-19. Profiled with immunoSEQ multiplex PCR; TCRdb holds only in-frame clones, not every one. The data hold about 270,000 clones, with around 86% observed a single time. Trimming removed 3 bases from V and 4 bases from J; junction bases left unmatched: 8. The length of the CDR3 is 16 residues. The germline V gene encodes CDR1 ENHRY and CDR2 SYGVKD. Sequencing used peripheral blood. The TCR was taken from a woman in her sixties or seventies with active or convalescent COVID-19. The chain couples TRBV10-3 to TRBJ2-3; 9 positions agree with TRBD2. The CDR3 DNA is TGTGCCATCAGTGATACTCCGGGACTAGCCCCAGATACGCAGTATTTT. Its translation is CAISDTPGLAPDTQYF.